The 9 T cell receptor beta chains below come from one sample, sequenced in a study of blood T cell repertoires in COVID-19. This table comes from immunoSEQ multiplex PCR, and its TCRdb copy is limited to in-frame clones, with some not included. The sample records about 300,000 clones, 85% to 90% being singletons. Source material: PBMCs or T cells enriched from blood (not recorded which). These receptors all stem from a man aged 25 to 40 who had recovered from COVID-19.

This chain joins TRBV10-2 and TRBJ2-5, with D perhaps matching TRBD1 (6 bases). Trimming pared 10 bases from V and 0 bases from J, leaving 9 bases between. From germline, CDR1 is WSHSY and CDR2 SAAADI. This CDR3 has 12 amino acids. The CDR3 DNA is TGCGCCACCAGGACAGACCAAGAGACCCAGTACTTC. This codes for CATRTDQETQYF.

The genes are TRBV6-5 and TRBJ2-2, with unresolved D. The germline V and J ends were trimmed by 6 bases and 5 bases, with 10 bases remaining between them. Germline CDR1 MNHEY, CDR2 SVGAGI. The length of the CDR3 is 13 residues. CDR3 nucleotides: TGTGCCAGCAGGTTCGGGTTTACCGGGGAGCTGTTTTTT. Amino acids: CASRFGFTGELFF.

This chain joins TRBV7-8 and TRBJ1-2; D is unresolved. V dropped 7 bases and J dropped 6 bases, with 18 bases sitting between them. This CDR3 is 14 amino acids long. The germline gives CDR1 SGHVS, CDR2 FQNEAQ. CDR3 protein: CASTSGEVADGYTF. The DNA for the CDR3 is TGTGCCAGCACCTCCGGGGAGGTCGCGGATGGCTACACCTTC.

The J gene is TRBJ2-1, the V gene TRBV29-1, with D perhaps matching TRBD2 (6 bases). The CDR3 sequence is 20 residues long. Trimming took 4 bases from V and 0 from J, leaving 28 bases between them. In germline, CDR1 is SQVTM, CDR2 ANQGSEA. Here the CDR3 DNA reads TGCAGCGTTGTTCCACCCCTGGAGGGGCGTGTGGGGAGCTCCTACAATGAGCAGTTCTTC. Protein product: CSVVPPLEGRVGSSYNEQFF.

For the CDR3, the DNA is TGTGCCAGCAGCCAAGATAGTTCAGGTTCCTATGGCTACACCTTC. Translation gives CASSQDSSGSYGYTF. The chain recombines TRBV4-2 with TRBJ1-2; no reliable D call. The CDR3 length is 15 residues. V was trimmed by 0 bases and J by 4 bases, leaving 12 bases between them. CDR1 is LGHNA, CDR2 YNFKEQ, per germline.

This sequence joins TRBV14 and TRBJ1-1, with D tentatively TRBD1 (5 bases). Germline CDR1 is SGHDN and CDR2 is FVKESK. V was shortened by 4 bases and J by 4 bases, with 13 bases between the two germline ends. The CDR3 consists of 14 residues. The CDR3 sequence: CASSPRLGGTEAFF. The CDR3 region has the DNA TGTGCCAGCAGCCCCCGGTTGGGGGGCACTGAAGCTTTCTTT. Looking up the rest from reference TRBV14 and TRBJ1-1 gives the full variable domain: EAGVTQFPSHSVIEKGQTVTLRCDPISGHDNLYWYRRVMGKEIKFLLHFVKESKQDESGMPNNRFLAERTGGTYSTLKVQPAELEDSGVYFCASSPRLGGTEAFFGQGTRLTVV.

The V gene is TRBV7-8, the J gene TRBJ2-5; 14 bases are a match to TRBD2. Germline-derived CDR1 and CDR2 are SGHVS and FQNEAQ. V was pared by 4 bases and J by 5 bases, with 6 bases of the junction left unmatched. This CDR3 comprises 16 residues. The CDR3 loop is CASSSPTSGRGETQYF. The DNA of the CDR3 is TGTGCCAGCAGCTCCCCGACTAGCGGGAGGGGTGAGACCCAGTACTTC.

V usage is TRBV28 and J usage is TRBJ2-1; a weak D match, TRBD2 (6 bases). This CDR3 has 15 amino acids. V lost 5 bases, J lost 3 bases, and 14 bases lay in between. Germline V gene lookup returns CDR1 MDHEN and CDR2 SYDVKM. CDR3 in amino acids: CASSLMRTNYNEQFF. CDR3 sequence (DNA): TGTGCCAGCAGTCTGATGAGGACTAACTACAATGAGCAGTTCTTC.

This rearrangement joins TRBV10-2 to TRBJ1-1; perhaps TRBD1 as D (5 bases). Germline-derived CDR1 and CDR2 are WSHSY and SAAADI. This CDR3 has 12 residues. Trimming cost V 6 bases and J 5 bases, with 10 bases left between them. CDR3 nucleotide sequence: TGCGCCAGCAGAATAGGGGCAACTGAAGCTTTCTTT. This gives the protein CASRIGATEAFF.